This T cell receptor beta chain was captured by sequencing in a study of somatic mutations in cytotoxic T cells in rheumatoid arthritis. Overall study findings and caveats: It was in rheumatoid arthritis patients, but not in healthy controls, that CD8+ clonality increased with age. Clonality of CD8+ T cells, which was compared between rheumatoid arthritis patients and age-matched healthy controls, did not differ significantly.

Positive magnetic bead selection was used to isolate CD4+ and CD8+ cells; purity was checked by flow cytometry. This clone has only one observation. What it binds is not known. This table comes from immunoSEQ multiplex PCR, and its TCRdb copy is limited to in-frame clones, with some not included. Here the sample spans 15,000 to 20,000 clones, 73% being singletons. Germline V gene lookup returns CDR1 MNHEY and CDR2 SVGAGI. The junction had 10 bases not matched to a gene; V was cut back by 6 bases and J by 7 bases. The CDR3 runs 14 residues. The TCR sequence derives from a woman aged 55-75 years in good health. The sample consisted of CD8+ T cells sorted from blood. The rearrangement links TRBV6-5 to TRBJ1-1; 8 nucleotides match TRBD1. The CDR3 DNA is TGTGCCAGCAGCGCCGGGACAGGCTATAGTGAAGCTTTCTTT. Amino acid sequence: CASSAGTGYSEAFF.